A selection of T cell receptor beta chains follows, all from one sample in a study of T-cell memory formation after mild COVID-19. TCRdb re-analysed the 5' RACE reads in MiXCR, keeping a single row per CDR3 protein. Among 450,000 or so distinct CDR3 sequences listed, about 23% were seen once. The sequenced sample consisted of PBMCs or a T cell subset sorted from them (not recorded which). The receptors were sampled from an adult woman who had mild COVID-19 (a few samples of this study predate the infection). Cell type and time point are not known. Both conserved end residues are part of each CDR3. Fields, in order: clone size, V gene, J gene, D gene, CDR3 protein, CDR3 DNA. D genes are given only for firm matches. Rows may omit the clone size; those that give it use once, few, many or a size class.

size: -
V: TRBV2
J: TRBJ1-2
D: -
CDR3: CASSLRTDSRYTF
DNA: TGTGCCAGCAGTCTAAGGACGGACTCCCGTTACACCTTC

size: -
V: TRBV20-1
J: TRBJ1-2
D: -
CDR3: CSALAWGDYGYTF
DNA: TGCAGTGCTCTGGCCTGGGGGGATTATGGCTACACCTTC

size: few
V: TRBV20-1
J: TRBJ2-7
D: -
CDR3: CSADGQEGEQYF
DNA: TGCAGTGCTGATGGACAGGAGGGCGAGCAGTACTTC

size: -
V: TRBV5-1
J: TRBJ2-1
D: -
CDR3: CASWGPYNEQFF
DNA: TGCGCCAGCTGGGGCCCCTACAATGAGCAGTTCTTC

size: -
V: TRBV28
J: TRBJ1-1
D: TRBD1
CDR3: CASSKGQAANTEAFF
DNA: TGTGCCAGCAGTAAAGGACAGGCCGCGAACACTGAAGCTTTCTTT

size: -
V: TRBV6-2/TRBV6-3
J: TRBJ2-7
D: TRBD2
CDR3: CASSYSISGRPSYEQYF
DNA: TGTGCCAGCAGTTACTCGATTAGCGGGAGGCCCTCCTACGAGCAGTACTTC

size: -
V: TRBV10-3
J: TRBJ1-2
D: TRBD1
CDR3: CAITGGQGARGGYTF
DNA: TGTGCCATCACCGGAGGACAGGGGGCAAGAGGCGGCTACACCTTC

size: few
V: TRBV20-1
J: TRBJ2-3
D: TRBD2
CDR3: CSAPSVAGATDTQYF
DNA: TGCAGTGCCCCATCGGTAGCGGGAGCCACAGATACGCAGTATTTT

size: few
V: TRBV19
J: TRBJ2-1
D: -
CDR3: CASGRNNEQFF
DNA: TGTGCCAGTGGACGGAACAATGAGCAGTTCTTC

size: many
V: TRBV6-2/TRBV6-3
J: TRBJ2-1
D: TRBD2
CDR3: CASSYPTSGGAWYNEQFF
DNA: TGTGCCAGCAGTTACCCGACTAGCGGGGGGGCTTGGTACAATGAGCAGTTCTTC

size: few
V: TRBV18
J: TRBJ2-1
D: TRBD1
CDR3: CASSRSGTVLNEQFF
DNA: TGTGCCAGCTCACGGTCCGGGACAGTTCTTAATGAGCAGTTCTTC

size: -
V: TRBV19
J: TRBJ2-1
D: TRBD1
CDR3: CASHPGRTGSNEQFF
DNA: TGTGCCAGTCATCCGGGGCGGACAGGCAGCAATGAGCAGTTCTTC

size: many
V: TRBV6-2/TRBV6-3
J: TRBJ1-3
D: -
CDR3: CASNQRDRIFSGNTIYF
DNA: TGTGCCAGCAACCAACGGGACCGAATCTTCTCTGGAAACACCATATATTTT

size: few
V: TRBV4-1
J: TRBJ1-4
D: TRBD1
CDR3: CASSQDWGQLNEKLFF
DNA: TGCGCCAGCAGCCAAGATTGGGGACAGCTTAATGAAAAACTGTTTTTT

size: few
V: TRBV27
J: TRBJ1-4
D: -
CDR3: CASSHGRAGEKLFF
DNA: TGTGCCAGCAGTCACGGACGTGCTGGCGAAAAACTGTTTTTT

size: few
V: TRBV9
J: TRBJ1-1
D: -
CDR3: CASSVRSMNTEAFF
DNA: TGTGCCAGCAGCGTAAGATCCATGAACACTGAAGCTTTCTTT

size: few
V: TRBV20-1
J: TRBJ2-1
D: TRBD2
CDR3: CSARDPRGGRMADEQFF
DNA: TGCAGTGCTAGAGATCCTAGGGGCGGGAGAATGGCGGATGAGCAGTTCTTC

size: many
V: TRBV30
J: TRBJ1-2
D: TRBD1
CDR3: CAWSVLVGGTYGYTF
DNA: TGTGCCTGGAGTGTACTCGTAGGGGGCACATATGGCTACACCTTC

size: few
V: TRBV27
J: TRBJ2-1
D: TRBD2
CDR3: CASSSSGEGYNEQFF
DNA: TGTGCCAGCAGTAGTAGCGGGGAAGGCTACAATGAGCAGTTCTTC

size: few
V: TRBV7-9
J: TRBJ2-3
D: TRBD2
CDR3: CASSSSGAADTQYF
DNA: TGTGCCAGCAGCTCGAGCGGGGCGGCAGATACGCAGTATTTT

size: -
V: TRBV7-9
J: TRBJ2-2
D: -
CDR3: CASSFPQDTGELFF
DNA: TGTGCCAGCAGCTTTCCTCAGGACACCGGGGAGCTGTTTTTT

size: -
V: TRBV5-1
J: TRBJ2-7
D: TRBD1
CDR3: CASGSRDRGDEQYF
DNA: TGCGCCAGCGGCTCCCGGGACAGGGGCGACGAGCAGTACTTC

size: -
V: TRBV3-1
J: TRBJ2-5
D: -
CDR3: CASSPSWLQGGTQYF
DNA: TGTGCCAGCAGTCCCTCGTGGCTCCAAGGGGGGACCCAGTACTTC

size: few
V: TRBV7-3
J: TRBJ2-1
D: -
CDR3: CASSSTGLSGNEQFF
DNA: TGTGCCAGCAGCTCCACAGGACTAAGTGGGAATGAGCAGTTCTTC

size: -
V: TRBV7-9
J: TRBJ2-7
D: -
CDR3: CASSLSGLGYEQYF
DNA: TGTGCCAGCAGCTTATCCGGTCTTGGCTACGAGCAGTACTTC

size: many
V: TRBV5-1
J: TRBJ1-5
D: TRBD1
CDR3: CASSPGTGNQPQHF
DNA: TGTGCCAGCAGCCCCGGGACAGGCAATCAGCCCCAGCATTTT

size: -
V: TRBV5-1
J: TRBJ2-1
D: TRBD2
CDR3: CASSLEAGVVSYNEQFF
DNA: TGCGCCAGCAGCTTAGAAGCGGGAGTAGTCTCCTACAATGAGCAGTTCTTC

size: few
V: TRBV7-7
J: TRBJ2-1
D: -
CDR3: CASSLDGGPNNEQFF
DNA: TGTGCCAGCAGCTTAGATGGAGGCCCGAACAATGAGCAGTTCTTC

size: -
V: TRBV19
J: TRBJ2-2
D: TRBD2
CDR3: CASSMGGLAANTGELFF
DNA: TGTGCCAGTAGTATGGGGGGACTAGCAGCGAACACCGGGGAGCTGTTTTTT

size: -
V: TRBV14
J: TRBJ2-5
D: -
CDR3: CASSQDPNRGTQYF
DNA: TGTGCCAGCAGCCAAGATCCGAATAGGGGGACCCAGTACTTC

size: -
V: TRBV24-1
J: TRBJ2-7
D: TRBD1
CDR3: CAVGQSYEQYF
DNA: TGTGCCGTGGGACAGAGCTACGAGCAGTACTTC

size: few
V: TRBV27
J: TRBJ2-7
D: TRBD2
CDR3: CASSPGLAGVREQYF
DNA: TGTGCCAGCAGTCCGGGACTAGCGGGAGTACGCGAGCAGTACTTC

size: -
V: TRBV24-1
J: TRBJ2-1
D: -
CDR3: CATSDPRLQSNNEQFF
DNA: TGTGCCACCAGTGACCCACGTCTACAGAGCAACAATGAGCAGTTCTTC

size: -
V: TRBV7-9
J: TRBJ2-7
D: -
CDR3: CASSLYGAESYEQYF
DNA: TGTGCCAGCAGCTTATACGGGGCAGAATCCTACGAGCAGTACTTC

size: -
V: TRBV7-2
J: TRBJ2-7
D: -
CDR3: CASSLGGSGSSYEQYF
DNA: TGTGCCAGCAGCTTAGGAGGGTCAGGGAGCTCCTACGAGCAGTACTTC

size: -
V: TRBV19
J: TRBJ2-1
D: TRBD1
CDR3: CASSEAGQGGQFF
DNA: TGTGCCAGTAGTGAGGCGGGACAGGGGGGTCAGTTCTTC

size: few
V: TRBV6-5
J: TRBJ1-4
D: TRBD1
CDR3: CASSYSTGDNEKLFF
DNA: TGTGCCAGCAGTTACTCGACAGGGGATAATGAAAAACTGTTTTTT

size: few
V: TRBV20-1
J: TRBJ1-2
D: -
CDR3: CSARDPGGLEGYTF
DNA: TGCAGTGCTAGAGATCCGGGGGGTCTGGAGGGCTACACCTTC

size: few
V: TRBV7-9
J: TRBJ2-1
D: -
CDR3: CASSPLGGENEQFF
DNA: TGTGCCAGCAGCCCCCTCGGGGGCGAGAATGAGCAGTTCTTC

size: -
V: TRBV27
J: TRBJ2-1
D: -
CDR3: CASTPSGSYNEQFF
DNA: TGTGCCAGCACCCCCAGCGGCTCCTACAATGAGCAGTTCTTC

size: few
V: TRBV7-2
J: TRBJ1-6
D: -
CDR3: CASSLASDPPLHF
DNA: TGTGCCAGCAGCCTGGCCAGCGACCCACCCCTCCACTTT

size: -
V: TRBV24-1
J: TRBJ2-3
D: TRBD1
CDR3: CATSDRGTVSTDTQYF
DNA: TGTGCCACCAGTGACCGAGGGACAGTGAGCACAGATACGCAGTATTTT

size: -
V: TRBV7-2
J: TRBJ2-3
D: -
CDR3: CASSLVRRGLTDTQYF
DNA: TGTGCCAGCAGCTTAGTGCGTAGGGGTCTCACAGATACGCAGTATTTT

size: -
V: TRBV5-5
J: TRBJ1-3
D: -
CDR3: CASSLSAGRSGNTIYF
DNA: TGTGCCAGCAGCTTGAGTGCAGGTCGCTCTGGAAACACCATATATTTT

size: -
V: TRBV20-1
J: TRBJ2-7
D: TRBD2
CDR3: CSAIKLGLASSYEQYF
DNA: TGCAGTGCTATCAAGCTGGGACTAGCGTCCTCCTACGAGCAGTACTTC

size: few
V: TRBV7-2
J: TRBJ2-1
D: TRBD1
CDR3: CASSASGTGWGEQFF
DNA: TGTGCCAGCAGCGCCAGCGGGACAGGGTGGGGTGAGCAGTTCTTC

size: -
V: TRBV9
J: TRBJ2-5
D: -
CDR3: CASRAKAEETQYF
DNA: TGTGCCAGCAGGGCCAAGGCAGAAGAGACCCAGTACTTC

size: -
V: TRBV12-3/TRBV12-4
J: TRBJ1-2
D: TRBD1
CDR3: CASRATGAFFNYGYTF
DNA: TGTGCCAGCAGAGCCACAGGGGCCTTTTTTAACTATGGCTACACCTTC

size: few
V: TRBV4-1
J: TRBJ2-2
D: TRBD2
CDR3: CASSRRTSGGQNTGELFF
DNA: TGCGCCAGCAGCCGACGGACTAGCGGGGGGCAGAACACCGGGGAGCTGTTTTTT